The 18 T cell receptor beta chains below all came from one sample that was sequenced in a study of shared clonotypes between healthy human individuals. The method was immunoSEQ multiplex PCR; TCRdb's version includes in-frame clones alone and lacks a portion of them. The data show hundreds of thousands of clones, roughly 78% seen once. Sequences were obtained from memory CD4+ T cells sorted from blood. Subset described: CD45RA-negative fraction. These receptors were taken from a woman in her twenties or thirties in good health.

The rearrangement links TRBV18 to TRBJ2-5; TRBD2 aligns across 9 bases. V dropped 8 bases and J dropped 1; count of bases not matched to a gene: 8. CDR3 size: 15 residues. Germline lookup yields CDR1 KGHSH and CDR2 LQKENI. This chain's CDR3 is CASTLRLAAQETQYF. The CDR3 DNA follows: TGTGCCAGCACCCTACGACTAGCGGCCCAAGAGACCCAGTACTTC.

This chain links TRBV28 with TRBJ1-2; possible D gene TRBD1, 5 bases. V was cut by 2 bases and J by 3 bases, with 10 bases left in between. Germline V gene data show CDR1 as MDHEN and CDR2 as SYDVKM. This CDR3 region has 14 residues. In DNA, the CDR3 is TGTGCCAGCAGTTTAATGGGGGTTGACTATGGCTACACCTTC. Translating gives CASSLMGVDYGYTF.

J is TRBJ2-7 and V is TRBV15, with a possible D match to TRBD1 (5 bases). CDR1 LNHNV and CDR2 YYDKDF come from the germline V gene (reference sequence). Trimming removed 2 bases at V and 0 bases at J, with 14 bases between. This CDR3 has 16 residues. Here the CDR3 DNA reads TGTGCCACCAGCAGACTCACGTGGGGCCGCTCCTACGAGCAGTACTTC. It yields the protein CATSRLTWGRSYEQYF.

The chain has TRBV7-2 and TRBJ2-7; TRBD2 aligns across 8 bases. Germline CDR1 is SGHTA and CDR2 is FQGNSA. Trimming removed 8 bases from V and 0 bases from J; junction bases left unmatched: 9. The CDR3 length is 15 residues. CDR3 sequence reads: CASGNSGKVSYEQYF. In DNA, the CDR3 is TGTGCCAGCGGGAATAGCGGGAAAGTCTCCTACGAGCAGTACTTC. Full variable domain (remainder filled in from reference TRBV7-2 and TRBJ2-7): GAGVSQSPSNKVTEKGKDVELRCDPISGHTALYWYRQSLGQGLEFLIYFQGNSAPDKSGLPSDRFSAERTGGSVSTLTIQRTQQEDSAVYLCASGNSGKVSYEQYFGPGTRLTVT.

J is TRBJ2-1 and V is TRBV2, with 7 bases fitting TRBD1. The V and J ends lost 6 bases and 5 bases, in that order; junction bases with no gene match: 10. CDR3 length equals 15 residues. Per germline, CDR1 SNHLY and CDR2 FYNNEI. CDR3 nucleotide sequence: TGTGCCAGCAGGAAACAGGGGCTTAACGACAATGAGCAGTTCTTC. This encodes CASRKQGLNDNEQFF.

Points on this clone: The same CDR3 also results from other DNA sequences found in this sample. CDR3 nucleotide sequence: TGTGCCAGCAGTTTGGGGGGGAGGGCATACGAGCAGTACTTC. This codes for CASSLGGRAYEQYF. This chain uses TRBV28 with TRBJ2-7, with 7 bases that match TRBD2. Germline V CDR1 and CDR2: MDHEN, SYDVKM. CDR3 size: 14 residues. Trimming at V came to 3 bases and at J to 4 bases, leaving 6 bases not matched to a gene.

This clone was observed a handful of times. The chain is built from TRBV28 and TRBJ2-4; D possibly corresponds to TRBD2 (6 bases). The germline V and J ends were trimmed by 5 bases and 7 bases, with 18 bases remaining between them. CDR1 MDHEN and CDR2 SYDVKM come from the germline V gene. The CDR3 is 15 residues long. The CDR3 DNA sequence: TGTGCCAGCAGTCCATCGGGACCGGGGGTTAACATTCAGTACTTC. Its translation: CASSPSGPGVNIQYF.

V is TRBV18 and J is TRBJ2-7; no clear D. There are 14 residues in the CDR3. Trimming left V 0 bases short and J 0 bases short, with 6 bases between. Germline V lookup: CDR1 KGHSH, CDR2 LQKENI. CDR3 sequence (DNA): TGTGCCAGCTCACCACCGTCGAGCTCCTACGAGCAGTACTTC. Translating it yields CASSPPSSSYEQYF. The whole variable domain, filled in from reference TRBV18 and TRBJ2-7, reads NAGVMQNPRHLVRRRGQEARLRCSPMKGHSHVYWYRQLPEEGLKFMVYLQKENIIDESGMPKERFSAEFPKEGPSILRIQQVVRGDSAAYFCASSPPSSSYEQYFGPGTRLTVT.

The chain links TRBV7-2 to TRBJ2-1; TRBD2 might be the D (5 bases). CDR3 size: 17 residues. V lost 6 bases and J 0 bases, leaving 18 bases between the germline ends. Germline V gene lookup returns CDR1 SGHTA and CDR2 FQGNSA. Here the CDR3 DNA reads TGTGCCAGCAGATCCGGCCGACCGGGAAGCTCCTACAATGAGCAGTTCTTC. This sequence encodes CASRSGRPGSSYNEQFF.

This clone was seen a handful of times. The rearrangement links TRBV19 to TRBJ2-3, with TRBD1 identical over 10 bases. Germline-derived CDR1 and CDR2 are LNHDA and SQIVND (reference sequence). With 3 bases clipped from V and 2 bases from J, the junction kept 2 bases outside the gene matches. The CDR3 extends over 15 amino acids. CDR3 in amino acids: CASSIGQGVTDTQYF. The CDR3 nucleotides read TGTGCCAGTAGTATCGGACAGGGGGTCACAGATACGCAGTATTTT.

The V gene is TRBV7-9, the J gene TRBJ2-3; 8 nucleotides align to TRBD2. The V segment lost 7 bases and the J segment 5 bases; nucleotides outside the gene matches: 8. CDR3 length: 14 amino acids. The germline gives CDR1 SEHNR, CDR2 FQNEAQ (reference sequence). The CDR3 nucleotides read TGTGCCAGCAACCCGAGCGGGAGTGGAGATACGCAGTATTTT. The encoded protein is CASNPSGSGDTQYF.

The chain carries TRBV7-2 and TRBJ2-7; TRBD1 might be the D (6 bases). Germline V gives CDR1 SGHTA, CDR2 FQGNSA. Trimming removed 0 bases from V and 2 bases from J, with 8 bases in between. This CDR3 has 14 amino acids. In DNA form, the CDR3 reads TGTGCCAGCAGCTTAGCGAACAGGGCCTACGAGCAGTACTTC. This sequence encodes CASSLANRAYEQYF.

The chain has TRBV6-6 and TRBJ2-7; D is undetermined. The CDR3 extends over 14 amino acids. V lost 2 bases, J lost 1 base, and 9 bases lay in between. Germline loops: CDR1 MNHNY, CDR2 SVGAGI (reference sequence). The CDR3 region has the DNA TGTGCCAGCAGTTACAGAGAGGCTTCCTACGAGCAGTACTTC. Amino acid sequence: CASSYREASYEQYF.

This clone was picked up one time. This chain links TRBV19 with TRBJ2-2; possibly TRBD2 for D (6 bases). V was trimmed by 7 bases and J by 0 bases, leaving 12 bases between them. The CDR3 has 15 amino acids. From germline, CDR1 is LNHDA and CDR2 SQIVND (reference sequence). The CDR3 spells CASKRAATNTGELFF. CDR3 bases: TGTGCCAGTAAGCGGGCGGCTACGAACACCGGGGAGCTGTTTTTT.

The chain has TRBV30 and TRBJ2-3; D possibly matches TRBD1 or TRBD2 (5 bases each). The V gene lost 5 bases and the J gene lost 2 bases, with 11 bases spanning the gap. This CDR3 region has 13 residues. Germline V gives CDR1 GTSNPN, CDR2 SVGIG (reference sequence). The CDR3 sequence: CAWPGPVTDTQYF. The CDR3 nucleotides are TGTGCCTGGCCGGGACCAGTCACAGATACGCAGTATTTT.

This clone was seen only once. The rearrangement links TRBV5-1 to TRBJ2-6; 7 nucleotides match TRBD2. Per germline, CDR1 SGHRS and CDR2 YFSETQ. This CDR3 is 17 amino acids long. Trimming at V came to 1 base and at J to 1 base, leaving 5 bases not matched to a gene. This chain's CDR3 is CASSLRAGESGANVLTF. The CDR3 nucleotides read TGCGCCAGCAGCTTGCGGGCGGGAGAGTCTGGGGCCAACGTCCTGACTTTC.

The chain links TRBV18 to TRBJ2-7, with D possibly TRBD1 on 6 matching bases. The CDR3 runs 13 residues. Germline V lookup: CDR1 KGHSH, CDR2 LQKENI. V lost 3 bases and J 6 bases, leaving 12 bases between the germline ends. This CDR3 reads CASSPESGAEQYF. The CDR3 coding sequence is TGTGCCAGCTCACCCGAGTCAGGGGCCGAGCAGTACTTC.

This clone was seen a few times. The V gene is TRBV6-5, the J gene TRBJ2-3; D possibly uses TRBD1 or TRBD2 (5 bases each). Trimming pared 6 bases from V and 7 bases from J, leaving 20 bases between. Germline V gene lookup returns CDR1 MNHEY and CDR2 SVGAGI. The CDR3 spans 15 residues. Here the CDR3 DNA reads TGTGCCAGCAGCCGATACGGGGCTCCCCTGAATACGCAGTATTTT. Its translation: CASSRYGAPLNTQYF.